The T cell receptor (beta chain) described here comes from a study of T cell responses to AZD1222 COVID-19 vaccine. Findings of the study overall: The breadth and depth of Spike-specific TCRs increased once two AZD1222 doses had been given.

Comments on this clone: Its antigen remains unidentified.

The table came from immunoSEQ multiplex PCR; TCRdb's copy has only in-frame clones and leaves some out. The data contain approximately 120,000 clones, 70% to 90% of them singletons. The material was peripheral blood, obtained 28 days after the second AZD1222 dose. The clonotype originates from an adult who received the AZD1222 COVID-19 vaccine.

This CDR3 is CATSSGQQSYGYTF. CDR3 nucleotides: TGTGCCACCAGCAGTGGACAGCAGAGCTATGGCTACACCTTC. The genes are TRBV15 and TRBJ1-2, with D perhaps matching TRBD1 (6 bases). The CDR3 totals 14 residues. V shed 3 bases and J shed 4 bases, with 12 bases lying between them. Germline V gives CDR1 LNHNV, CDR2 YYDKDF (reference sequence).